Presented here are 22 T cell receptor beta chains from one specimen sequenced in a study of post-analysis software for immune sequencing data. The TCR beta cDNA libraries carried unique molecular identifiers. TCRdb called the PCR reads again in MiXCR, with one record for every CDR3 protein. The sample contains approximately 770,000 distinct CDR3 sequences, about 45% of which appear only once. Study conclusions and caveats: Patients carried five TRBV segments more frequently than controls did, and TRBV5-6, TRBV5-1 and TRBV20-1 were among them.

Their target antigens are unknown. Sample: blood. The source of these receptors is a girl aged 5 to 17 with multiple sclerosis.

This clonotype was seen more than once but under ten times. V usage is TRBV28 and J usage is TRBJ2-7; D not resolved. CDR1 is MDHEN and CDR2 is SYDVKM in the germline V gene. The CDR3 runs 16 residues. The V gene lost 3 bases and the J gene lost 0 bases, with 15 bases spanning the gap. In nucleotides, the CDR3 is TGTGCCAGCAGTTTGGGTCCAAAGGGCCTCTCCTACGAGCAGTACTTC. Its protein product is CASSLGPKGLSYEQYF.

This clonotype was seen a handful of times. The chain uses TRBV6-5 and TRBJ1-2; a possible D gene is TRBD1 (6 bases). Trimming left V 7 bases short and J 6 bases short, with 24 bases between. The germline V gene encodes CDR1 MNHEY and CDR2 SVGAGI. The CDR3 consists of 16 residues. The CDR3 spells CASTTFGGRGSDGYTF. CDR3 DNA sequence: TGTGCCAGCACTACTTTTGGGGGGCGCGGGTCCGATGGCTACACCTTC.

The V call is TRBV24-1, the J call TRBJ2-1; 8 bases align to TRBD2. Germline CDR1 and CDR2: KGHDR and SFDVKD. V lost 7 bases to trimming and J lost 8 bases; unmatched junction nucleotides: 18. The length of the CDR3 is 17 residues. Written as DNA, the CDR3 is TGTGCCACCAGGGGGGTTAGCGGGAAAGGGTTTAAGGATGAGCAGTTCTTC. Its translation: CATRGVSGKGFKDEQFF.

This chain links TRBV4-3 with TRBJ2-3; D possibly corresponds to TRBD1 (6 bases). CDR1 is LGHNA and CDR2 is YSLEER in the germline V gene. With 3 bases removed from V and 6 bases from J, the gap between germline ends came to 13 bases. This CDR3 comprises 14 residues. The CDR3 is CASSQGAEVDTQYF. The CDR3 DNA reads TGCGCCAGCAGCCAGGGGGCCGAGGTTGATACGCAGTATTTT.

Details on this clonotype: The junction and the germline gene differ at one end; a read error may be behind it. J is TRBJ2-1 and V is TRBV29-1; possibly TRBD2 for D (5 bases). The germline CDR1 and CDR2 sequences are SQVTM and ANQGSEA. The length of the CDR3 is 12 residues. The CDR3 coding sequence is TGCAGCTCCCTCGAGCGGTACACTGAGCAGTTCTTC. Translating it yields CSSLERYTEQFF.

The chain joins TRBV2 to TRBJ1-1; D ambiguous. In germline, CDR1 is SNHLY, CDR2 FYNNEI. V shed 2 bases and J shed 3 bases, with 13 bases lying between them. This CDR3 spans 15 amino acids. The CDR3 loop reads CASSELGLSDTEAFF. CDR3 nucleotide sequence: TGTGCCAGCAGTGAATTGGGGTTAAGCGACACTGAAGCTTTCTTT.

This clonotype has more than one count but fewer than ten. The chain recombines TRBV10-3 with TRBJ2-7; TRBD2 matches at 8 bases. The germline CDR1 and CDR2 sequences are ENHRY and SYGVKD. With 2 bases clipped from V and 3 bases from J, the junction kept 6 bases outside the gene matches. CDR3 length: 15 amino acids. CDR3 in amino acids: CAISEGSGSNYEQYF. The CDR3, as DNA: TGTGCCATCAGTGAGGGGAGCGGGAGTAACTACGAGCAGTACTTC.

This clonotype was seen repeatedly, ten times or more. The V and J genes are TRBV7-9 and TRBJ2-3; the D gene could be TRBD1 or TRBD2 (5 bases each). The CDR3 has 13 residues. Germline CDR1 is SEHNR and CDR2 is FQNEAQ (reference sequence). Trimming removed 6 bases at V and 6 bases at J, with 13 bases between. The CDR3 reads CASSLIGTDTQYF. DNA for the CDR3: TGTGCCAGCAGTTTAATAGGGACGGATACGCAGTATTTT.

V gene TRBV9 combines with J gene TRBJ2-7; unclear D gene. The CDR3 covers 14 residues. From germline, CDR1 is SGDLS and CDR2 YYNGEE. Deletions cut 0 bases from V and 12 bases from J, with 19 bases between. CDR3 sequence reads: CASSVGGYQETRYF. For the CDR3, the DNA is TGTGCCAGCAGCGTAGGGGGATATCAAGAGACCCGGTACTTC.

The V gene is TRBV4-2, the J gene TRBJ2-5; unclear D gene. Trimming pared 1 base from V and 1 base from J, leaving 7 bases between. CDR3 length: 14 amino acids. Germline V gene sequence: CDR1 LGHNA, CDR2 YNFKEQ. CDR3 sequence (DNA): TGTGCCAGCAGCCAAGCAGCGACCCAAGAGACCCAGTACTTC. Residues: CASSQAATQETQYF.

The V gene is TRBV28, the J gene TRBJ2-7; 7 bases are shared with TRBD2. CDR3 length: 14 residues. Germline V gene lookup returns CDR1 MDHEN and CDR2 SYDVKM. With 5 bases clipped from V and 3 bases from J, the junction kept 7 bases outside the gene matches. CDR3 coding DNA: TGTGCCAGCAGTGCCCCTCGGGGGGTCTACGAGCAGTACTTC. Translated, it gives CASSAPRGVYEQYF.

CDR3 sequence (DNA): TGTGCCAGCAGCTTCTCTGGGACTAGCGGCACCGGGGAGCTGTTTTTT. This codes for CASSFSGTSGTGELFF. This chain joins TRBV7-2 and TRBJ2-2; 11 positions match TRBD2. Per the germline V gene, CDR1 is SGHTA and CDR2 is FQGNSA. J gave up 4 bases and V 3 bases, and 4 bases lay outside the gene matches. The CDR3 is 16 residues long.

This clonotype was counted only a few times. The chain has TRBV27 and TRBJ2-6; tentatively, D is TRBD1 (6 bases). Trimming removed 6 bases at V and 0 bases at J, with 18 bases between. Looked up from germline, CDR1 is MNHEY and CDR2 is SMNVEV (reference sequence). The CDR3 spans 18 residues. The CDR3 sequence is CASSVRAGVPSGANVLTF. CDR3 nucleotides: TGTGCCAGCAGCGTCAGGGCAGGGGTCCCCTCTGGGGCCAACGTCCTGACTTTC.

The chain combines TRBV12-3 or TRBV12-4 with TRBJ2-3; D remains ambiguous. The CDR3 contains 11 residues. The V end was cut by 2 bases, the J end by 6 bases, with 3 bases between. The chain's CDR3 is CASSLIDTQYF. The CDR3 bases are TGTGCCAGCAGTTTAATCGATACGCAGTATTTT.

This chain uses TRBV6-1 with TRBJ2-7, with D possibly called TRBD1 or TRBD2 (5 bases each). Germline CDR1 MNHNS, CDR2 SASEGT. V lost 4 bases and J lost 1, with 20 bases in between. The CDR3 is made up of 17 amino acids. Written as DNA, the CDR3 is TGTGCCAGCAGTGGGGGCCTATTAGGGACGGGATCCTACGAGCAGTACTTC. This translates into CASSGGLLGTGSYEQYF.

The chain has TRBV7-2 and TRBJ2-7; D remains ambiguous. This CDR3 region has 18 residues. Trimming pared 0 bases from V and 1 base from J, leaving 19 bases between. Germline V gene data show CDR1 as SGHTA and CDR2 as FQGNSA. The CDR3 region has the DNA TGTGCCAGCAGCTTAGCGATCGGAAAAAATACCGGATCCTACGAGCAGTACTTC. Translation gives CASSLAIGKNTGSYEQYF.

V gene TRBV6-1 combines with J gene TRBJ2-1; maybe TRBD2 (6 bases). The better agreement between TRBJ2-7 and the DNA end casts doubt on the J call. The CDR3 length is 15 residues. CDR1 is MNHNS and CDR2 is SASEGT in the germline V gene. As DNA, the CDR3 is TGTGCCAGCAGTTTGGGTAGCGGCTCTTACAATGAGCAGTACTTC. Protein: CASSLGSGSYNEQYF.

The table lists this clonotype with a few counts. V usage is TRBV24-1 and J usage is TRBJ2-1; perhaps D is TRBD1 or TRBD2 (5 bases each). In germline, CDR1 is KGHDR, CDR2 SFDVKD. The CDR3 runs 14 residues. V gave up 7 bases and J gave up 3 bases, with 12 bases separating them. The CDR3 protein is CATSERGIYNEQFF. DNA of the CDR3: TGTGCCACCAGCGAACGGGGCATCTACAATGAGCAGTTCTTC.

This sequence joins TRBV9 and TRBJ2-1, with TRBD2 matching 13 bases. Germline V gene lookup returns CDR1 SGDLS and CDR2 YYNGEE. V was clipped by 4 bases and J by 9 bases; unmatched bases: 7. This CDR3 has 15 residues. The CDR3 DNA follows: TGTGCCAGCAGCTCCCGGACTAGCGGGAGTACTGAGCAGTTCTTC. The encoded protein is CASSSRTSGSTEQFF.

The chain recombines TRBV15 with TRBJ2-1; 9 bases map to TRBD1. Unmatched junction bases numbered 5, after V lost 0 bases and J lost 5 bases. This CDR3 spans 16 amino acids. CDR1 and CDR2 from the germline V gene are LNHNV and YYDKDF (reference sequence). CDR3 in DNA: TGTGCCACCAGCAGAGAATCCGGGACAGGGAACAATGAGCAGTTCTTC. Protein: CATSRESGTGNNEQFF.

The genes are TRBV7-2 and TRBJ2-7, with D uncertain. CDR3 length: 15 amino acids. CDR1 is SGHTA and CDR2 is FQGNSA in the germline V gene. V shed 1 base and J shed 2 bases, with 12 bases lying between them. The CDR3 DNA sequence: TGTGCCAGCAGCTTAGAAACAGAAAGCCCCTACGAGCAGTACTTC. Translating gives CASSLETESPYEQYF.

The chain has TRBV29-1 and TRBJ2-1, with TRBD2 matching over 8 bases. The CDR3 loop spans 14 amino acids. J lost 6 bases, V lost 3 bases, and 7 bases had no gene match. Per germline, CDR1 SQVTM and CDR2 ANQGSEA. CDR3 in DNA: TGCAGCGTTGAGTCCGGGAGGGCTCGCAATGAGCAGTTCTTC. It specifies CSVESGRARNEQFF.